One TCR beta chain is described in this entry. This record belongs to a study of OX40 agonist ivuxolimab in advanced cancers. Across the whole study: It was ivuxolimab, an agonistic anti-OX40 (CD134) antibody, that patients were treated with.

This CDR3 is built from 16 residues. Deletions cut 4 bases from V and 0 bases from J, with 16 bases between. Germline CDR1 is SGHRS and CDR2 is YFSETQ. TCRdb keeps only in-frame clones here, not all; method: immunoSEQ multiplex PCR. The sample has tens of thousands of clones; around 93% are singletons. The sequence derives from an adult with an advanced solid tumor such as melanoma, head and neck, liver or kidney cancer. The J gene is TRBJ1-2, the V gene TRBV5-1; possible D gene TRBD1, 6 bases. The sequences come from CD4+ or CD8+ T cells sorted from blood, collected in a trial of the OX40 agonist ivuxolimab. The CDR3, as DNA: TGCGCCAGCAGCCTCAATACAGGGATCCCTAACTATGGCTACACCTTC. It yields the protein CASSLNTGIPNYGYTF.